This TCR beta chain was profiled in a study of T cells of healthy individuals. In TCRdb, the 5' RACE reads were re-called with MiXCR into one record per CDR3 protein. The sample holds about 53,000 distinct CDR3 sequences, over 12% seen once. The CDR3 consists of 15 residues. Germline-derived CDR1 and CDR2 are MNHNS and SASEGT. With 6 bases removed from V and 2 bases from J, the gap between germline ends came to 15 bases. This clonotype is termed medium-sized. The chain joins TRBV6-1 to TRBJ2-3; weak D call: TRBD2 (5 bases). The clonotype originates from a human donor in good health. The CDR3 sequence: CASRDHGEITDTQYF. The CDR3 nucleotides are TGTGCCAGCAGGGACCACGGGGAGATCACAGATACGCAGTATTTT.